This T cell receptor (beta chain) was captured by sequencing in a study of blood T cells in healthy people across ages. For the study at large: Per every two T cells, about one barcoded beta molecule was captured by template switching.

The study, taken as a whole, reports: Unsorted PBMC input precluded a conclusive naive versus antigen-experienced comparison. Long-lived donors exceeded aged donors in naive CD4+ cells and diversity. Estimated diversity that came from one million T cells was considered an underestimate.

J gave up 3 bases and V 4 bases, and 10 bases lay outside the gene matches. This CDR3 has 16 residues. The germline gives CDR1 SGHDT, CDR2 YYEEEE. With a J-beta primer mix and a sample-barcoded 5' primer, a second PCR ran about 6 to 11 cycles. TCRdb ran MiXCR on the 5' RACE reads and lists one entry per CDR3 protein. The sample gives 1.5 million to 2 million distinct CDR3 sequences, roughly two fifths of which show up once; more than 20% is in the top ten. A few counts support this clonotype. Antigen: not known. The chain combines TRBV5-6 with TRBJ2-3, with 8 bases fitting TRBD1. Sequencing used blood. This clonotype originated in a human donor in good health. In DNA, the CDR3 is TGTGCCAGCAGCACCCGTCAGGGGGCCAGGACAGATACGCAGTATTTT. This encodes CASSTRQGARTDTQYF.